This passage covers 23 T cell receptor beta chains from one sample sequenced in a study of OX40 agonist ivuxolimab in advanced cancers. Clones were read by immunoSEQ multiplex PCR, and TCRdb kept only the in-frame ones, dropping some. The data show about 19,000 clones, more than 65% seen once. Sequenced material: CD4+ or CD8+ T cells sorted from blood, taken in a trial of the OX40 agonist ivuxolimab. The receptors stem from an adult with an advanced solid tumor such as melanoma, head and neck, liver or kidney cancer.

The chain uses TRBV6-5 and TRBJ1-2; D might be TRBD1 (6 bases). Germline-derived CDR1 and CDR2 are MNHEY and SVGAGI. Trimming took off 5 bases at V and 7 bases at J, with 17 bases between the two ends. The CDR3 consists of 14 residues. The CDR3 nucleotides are TGTGCCAGCAGTCCACAGGGTGGGGGCACTGGCTACACCTTC. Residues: CASSPQGGGTGYTF.

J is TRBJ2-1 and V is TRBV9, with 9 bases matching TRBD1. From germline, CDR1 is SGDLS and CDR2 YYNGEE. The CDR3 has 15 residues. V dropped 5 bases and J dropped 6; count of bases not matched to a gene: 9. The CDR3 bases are TGTGCCAGCAGTCACCCGGGACAGGGACCCAATGAGCAGTTCTTC. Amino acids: CASSHPGQGPNEQFF. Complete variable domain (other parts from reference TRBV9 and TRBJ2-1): DSGVTQTPKHLITATGQRVTLRCSPRSGDLSVYWYQQSLDQGLQFLIQYYNGEERAKGNILERFSAQQFPDLHSELNLSSLELGDSALYFCASSHPGQGPNEQFFGPGTRLTVL.

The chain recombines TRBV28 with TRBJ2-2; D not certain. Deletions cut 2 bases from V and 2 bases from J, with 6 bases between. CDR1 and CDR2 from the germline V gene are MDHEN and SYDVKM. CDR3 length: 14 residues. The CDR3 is CASSLGLNTGELFF. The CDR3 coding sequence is TGTGCCAGCAGTTTAGGGCTCAACACCGGGGAGCTGTTTTTT.

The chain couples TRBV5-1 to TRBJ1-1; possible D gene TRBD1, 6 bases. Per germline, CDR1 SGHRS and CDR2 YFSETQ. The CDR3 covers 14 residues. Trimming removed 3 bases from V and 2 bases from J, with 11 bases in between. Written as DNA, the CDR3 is TGCGCCAGCAGCTATTGGGGGCGCAACACTGAAGCTTTCTTT. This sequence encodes CASSYWGRNTEAFF.

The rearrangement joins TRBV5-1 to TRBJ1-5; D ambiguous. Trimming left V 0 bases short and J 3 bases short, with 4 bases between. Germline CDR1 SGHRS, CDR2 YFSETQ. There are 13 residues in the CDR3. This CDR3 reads CASSLAPNQPQHF. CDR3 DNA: TGCGCCAGCAGCTTGGCCCCCAATCAGCCCCAGCATTTT.

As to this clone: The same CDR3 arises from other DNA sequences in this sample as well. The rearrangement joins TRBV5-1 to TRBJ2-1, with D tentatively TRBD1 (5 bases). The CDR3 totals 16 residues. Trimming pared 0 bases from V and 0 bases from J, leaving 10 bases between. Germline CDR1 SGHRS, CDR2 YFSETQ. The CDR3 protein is CASSLGQGSSYNEQFF. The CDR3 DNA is TGCGCCAGCAGCTTGGGGCAGGGCAGCTCCTACAATGAGCAGTTCTTC.

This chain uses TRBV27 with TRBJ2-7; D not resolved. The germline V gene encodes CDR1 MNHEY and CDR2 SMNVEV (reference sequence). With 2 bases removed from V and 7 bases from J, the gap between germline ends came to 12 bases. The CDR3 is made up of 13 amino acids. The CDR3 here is CASSLKRVGEQYF. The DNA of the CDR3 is TGTGCCAGCAGTTTAAAAAGGGTTGGGGAGCAGTACTTC.

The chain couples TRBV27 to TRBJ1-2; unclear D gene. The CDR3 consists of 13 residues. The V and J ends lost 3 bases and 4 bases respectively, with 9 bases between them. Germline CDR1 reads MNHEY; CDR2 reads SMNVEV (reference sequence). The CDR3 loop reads CASSFGDAYGYTF. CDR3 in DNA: TGTGCCAGCAGTTTCGGCGATGCCTATGGCTACACCTTC.

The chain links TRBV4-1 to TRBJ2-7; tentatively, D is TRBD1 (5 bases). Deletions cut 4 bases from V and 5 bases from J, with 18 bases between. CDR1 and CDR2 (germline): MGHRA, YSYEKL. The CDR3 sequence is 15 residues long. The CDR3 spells CASSLQGPPYHEQYF. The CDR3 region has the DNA TGCGCCAGCAGCCTCCAGGGTCCTCCTTACCACGAGCAGTACTTC.

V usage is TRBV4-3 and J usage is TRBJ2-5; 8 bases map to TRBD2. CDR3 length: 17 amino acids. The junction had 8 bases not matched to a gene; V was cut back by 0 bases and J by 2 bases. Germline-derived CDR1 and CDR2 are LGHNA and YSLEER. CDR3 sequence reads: CASSQDTYGGGQETQYF. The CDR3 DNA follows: TGCGCCAGCAGCCAAGATACGTACGGGGGGGGACAAGAGACCCAGTACTTC.

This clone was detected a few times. CDR3 nucleotides: TGCGCCAGCAGCGCCCTCTATAATCAAGGCACAGATACGCAGTATTTT. This sequence encodes CASSALYNQGTDTQYF. This chain connects TRBV4-1 to TRBJ2-3, with unresolved D. Deletions cut 5 bases from V and 1 base from J, with 16 bases between. The germline V gene encodes CDR1 MGHRA and CDR2 YSYEKL. This CDR3 has 16 residues.

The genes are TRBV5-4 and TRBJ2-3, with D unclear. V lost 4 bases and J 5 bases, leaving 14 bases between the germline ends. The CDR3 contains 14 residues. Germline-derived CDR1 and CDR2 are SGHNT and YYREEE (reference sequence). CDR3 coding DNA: TGTGCCAGCAGCACCCCCCCGACGGTAGATACGCAGTATTTT. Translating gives CASSTPPTVDTQYF.

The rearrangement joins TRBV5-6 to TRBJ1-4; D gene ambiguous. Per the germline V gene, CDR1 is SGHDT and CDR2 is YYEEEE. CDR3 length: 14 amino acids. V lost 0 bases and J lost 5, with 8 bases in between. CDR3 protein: CASSLGSFNEKLFF. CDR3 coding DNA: TGTGCCAGCAGCTTGGGCAGTTTCAATGAAAAACTGTTTTTT.

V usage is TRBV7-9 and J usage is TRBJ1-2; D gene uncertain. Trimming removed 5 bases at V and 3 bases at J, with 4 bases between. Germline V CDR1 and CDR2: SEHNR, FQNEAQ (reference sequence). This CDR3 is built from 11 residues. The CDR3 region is CASSKDYGYTF. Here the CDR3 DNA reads TGTGCCAGCAGCAAAGACTATGGCTACACCTTC. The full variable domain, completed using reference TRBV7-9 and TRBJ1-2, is DTGVSQNPRHKITKRGQNVTFRCDPISEHNRLYWYRQTLGQGPEFLTYFQNEAQLEKSRLLSDRFSAERPKGSFSTLEIQRTEQGDSAMYLCASSKDYGYTFGSGTRLTVV.

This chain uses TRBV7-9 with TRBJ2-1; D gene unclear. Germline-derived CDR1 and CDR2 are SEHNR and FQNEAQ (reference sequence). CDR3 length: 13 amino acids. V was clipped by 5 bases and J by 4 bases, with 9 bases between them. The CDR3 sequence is CASSPSMYNEQFF. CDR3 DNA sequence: TGTGCCAGCAGCCCATCCATGTACAATGAGCAGTTCTTC.

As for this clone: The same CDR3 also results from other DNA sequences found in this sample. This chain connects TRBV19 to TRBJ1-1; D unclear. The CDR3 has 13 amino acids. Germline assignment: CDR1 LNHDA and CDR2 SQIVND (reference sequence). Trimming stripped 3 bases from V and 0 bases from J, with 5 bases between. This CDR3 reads CASSIGMNTEAFF. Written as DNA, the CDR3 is TGTGCCAGTAGTATCGGGATGAACACTGAAGCTTTCTTT.

The CDR3 sequence is CASRPGGEGNEQFF. Written as DNA, the CDR3 is TGTGCCAGCCGACCGGGGGGAGAAGGCAATGAGCAGTTCTTC. The chain recombines TRBV5-5 with TRBJ2-1, with 7 positions matching TRBD2. The CDR3 extends over 14 amino acids. Germline CDR1 SGHKS, CDR2 YYEKEE (reference sequence). The junction had 10 bases not matched to a gene; V was cut back by 7 bases and J by 6 bases.

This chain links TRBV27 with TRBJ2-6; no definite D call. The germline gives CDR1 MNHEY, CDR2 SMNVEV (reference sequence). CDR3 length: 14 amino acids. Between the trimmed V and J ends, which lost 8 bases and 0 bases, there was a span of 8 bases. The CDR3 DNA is TGTGCCAGCCGATGGATCTCTGGGGCCAACGTCCTGACTTTC. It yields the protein CASRWISGANVLTF.

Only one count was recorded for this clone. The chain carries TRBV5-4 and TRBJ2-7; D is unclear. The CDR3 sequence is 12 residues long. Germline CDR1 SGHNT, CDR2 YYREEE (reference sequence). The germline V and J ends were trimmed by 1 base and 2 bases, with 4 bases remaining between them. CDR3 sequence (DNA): TGTGCCAGCAGCTTGAGCGCCTACGAGCAGTACTTC. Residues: CASSLSAYEQYF.

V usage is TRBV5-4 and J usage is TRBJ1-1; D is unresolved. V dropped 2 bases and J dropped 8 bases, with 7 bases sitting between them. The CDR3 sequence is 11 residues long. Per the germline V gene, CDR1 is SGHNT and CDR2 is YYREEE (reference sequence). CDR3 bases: TGTGCCAGCAGCTTAGTAGGAGAAGCTTTCTTT. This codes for CASSLVGEAFF.

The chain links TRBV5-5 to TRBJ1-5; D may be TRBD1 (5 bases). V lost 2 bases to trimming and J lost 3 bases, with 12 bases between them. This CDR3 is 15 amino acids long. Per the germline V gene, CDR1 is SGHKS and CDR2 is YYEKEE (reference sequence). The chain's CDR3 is CASSFRDGYNQPQHF. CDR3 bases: TGTGCCAGCAGCTTCCGGGACGGTTACAATCAGCCCCAGCATTTT.

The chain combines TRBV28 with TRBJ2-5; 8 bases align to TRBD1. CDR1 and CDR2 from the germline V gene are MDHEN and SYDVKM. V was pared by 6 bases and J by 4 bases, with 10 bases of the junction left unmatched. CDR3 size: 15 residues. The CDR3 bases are TGTGCCAGCAGGTCGGACAGGGAAGTGGGAGAGACCCAGTACTTC. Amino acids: CASRSDREVGETQYF.

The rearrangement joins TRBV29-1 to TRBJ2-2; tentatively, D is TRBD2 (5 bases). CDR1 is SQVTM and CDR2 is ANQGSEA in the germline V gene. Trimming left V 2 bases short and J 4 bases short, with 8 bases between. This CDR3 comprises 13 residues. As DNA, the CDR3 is TGCAGCGTTGAACAGCGGATCACCGGGGAGCTGTTTTTT. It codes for CSVEQRITGELFF.